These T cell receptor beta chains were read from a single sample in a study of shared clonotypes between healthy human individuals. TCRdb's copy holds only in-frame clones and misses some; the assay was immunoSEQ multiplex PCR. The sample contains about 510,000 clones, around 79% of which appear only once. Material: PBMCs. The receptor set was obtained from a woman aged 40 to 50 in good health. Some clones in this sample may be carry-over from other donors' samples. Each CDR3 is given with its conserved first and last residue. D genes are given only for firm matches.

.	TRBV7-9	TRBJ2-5	CASSLASGRETQYF
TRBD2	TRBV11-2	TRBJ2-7	CASSRGTSGTYEQYF
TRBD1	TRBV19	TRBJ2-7	CASTGTVKKNYEQYF
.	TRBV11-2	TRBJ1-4	CASSLDGGHWEKLFF
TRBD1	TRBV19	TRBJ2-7	CASSFGTGIAYEQYF
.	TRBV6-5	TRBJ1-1	CASTSRGTATEAFF
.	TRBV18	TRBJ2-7	CASSPPPGAGNEQYF
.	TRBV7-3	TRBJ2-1	CASSLTPTASTYNEQFF
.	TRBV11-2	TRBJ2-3	CASSLDTRNTQYF
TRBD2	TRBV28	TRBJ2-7	CASRPGLAGYEQYF
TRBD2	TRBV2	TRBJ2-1	CASSEGLAGYNEQFF
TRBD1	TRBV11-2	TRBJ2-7	CASSLEGGQGGYEQYF
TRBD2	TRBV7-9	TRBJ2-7	CASSTWTSGTHEQYF
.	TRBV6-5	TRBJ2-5	CASSPRATETQYF
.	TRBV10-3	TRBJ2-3	CAIRFADTQYF
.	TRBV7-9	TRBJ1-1	CASSLVRTNTEAFF
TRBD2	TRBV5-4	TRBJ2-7	CASSLGPNSGGVYYEQYF
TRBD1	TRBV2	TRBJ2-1	CASSIQGPGEQFF
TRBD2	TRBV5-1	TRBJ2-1	CASSRTSGSSYNEQFF
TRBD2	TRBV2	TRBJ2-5	CASSVLAGGETQYF
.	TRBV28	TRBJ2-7	CASRPPGPHYEQYF
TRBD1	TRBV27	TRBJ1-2	CASSPLGDSNFYGYTF
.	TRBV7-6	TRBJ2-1	CASSLWTGGANNEQFF
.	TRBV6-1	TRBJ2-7	CASKLGLASYEQYF
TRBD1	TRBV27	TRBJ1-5	CASSSRQGGQPQHF
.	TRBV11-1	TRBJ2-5	CASSLEGSGAAQETQYF
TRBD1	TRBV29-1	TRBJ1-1	CSVGPGGRNTEAFF
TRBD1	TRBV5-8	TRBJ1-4	CASSLDGTGDEKLFF
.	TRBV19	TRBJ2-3	CASSIPRTGSDTQYF
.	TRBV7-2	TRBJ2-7	CASSLEGTLPYEQYF
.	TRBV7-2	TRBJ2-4	CASSLGGTPANIQYF
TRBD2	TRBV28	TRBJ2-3	CAISGRADTQYF
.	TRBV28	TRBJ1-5	CASSFHGYSNQPQHF